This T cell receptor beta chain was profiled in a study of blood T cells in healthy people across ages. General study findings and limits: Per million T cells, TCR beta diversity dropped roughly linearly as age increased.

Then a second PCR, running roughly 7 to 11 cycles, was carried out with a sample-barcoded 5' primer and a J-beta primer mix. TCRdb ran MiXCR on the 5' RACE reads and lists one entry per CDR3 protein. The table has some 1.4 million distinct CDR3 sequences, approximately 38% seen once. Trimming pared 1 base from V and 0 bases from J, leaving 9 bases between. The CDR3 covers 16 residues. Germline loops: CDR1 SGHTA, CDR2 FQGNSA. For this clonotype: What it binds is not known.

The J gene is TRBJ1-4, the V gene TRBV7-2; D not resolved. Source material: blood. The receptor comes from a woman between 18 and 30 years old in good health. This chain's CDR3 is CASSLGRNPTNEKLFF. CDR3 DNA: TGTGCCAGCAGCTTAGGGAGGAATCCAACTAATGAAAAACTGTTTTTT.